This T cell receptor (beta chain) comes out of a study of vaccination and CD4 T cells after COVID-19. Treatment indicated: approximately nine-day PBMC culture with coronavirus spike peptide pools or control peptides (ViraFEST assay). Alongside around 10 IU/ml IL-2 and about 10 ug/ml peptide pools, PBMCs were cultured at a few million per well. The Oncomine TCR Beta short-read assay was what sequenced the DNA obtained from cultured CD4+ T cells. The template was genomic DNA from cultured CD4+ T cells. Each CDR3 protein is one row after TCRdb ran MiXCR on the PCR reads. Among 18,000 or so distinct CDR3 sequences listed, about 56% were seen once. This CDR3 region has 15 residues. CDR1 and CDR2 (germline): MDHEN, SYDVKM. Trimming took off 5 bases at V and 2 bases at J, with 12 bases between the two ends. For this clonotype: The target antigen is unknown.

Source: CD4+ T cells from blood, cultured in vitro, taken before SARS-CoV-2 vaccination. The TCR originated in a human donor who had recovered from COVID-19. This chain links TRBV28 with TRBJ1-4; D may be TRBD1 (5 bases). CDR3 region: CASSPAGSTNEKLFF. CDR3 coding DNA: TGTGCCAGCAGTCCCGCAGGGTCGACTAATGAAAAACTGTTTTTT.